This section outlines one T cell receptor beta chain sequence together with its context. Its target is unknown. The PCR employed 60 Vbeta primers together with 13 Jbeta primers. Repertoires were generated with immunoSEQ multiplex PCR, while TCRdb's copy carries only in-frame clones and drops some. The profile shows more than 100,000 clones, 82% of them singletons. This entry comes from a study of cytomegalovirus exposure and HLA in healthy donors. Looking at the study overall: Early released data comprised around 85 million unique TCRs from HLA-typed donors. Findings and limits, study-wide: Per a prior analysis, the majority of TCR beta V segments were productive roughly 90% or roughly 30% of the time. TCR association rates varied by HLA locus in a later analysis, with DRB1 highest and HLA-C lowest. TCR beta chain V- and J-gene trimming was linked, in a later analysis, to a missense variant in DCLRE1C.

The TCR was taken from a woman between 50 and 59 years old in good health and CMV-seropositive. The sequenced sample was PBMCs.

CDR3 DNA: TGTGCCAGTACGGAGACTATCAGCTCCTACGAGCAGTACTTC. This encodes CASTETISSYEQYF. The chain has TRBV19 and TRBJ2-7; the D gene is possibly TRBD2 (5 bases). V lost 7 bases to trimming and J lost 0 bases, with 13 bases between them. Germline CDR1 and CDR2: LNHDA and SQIVND (reference sequence). This CDR3 spans 14 amino acids.